The sample holds a few counts of the clone carrying this T cell receptor beta chain. Its antigen is not identified. These data come from a study of CD8 T cells in ankylosing spondylitis. Library preparation for TCR beta used quantitative 5'-RACE with molecular barcodes. TCRdb itself ran the 5' RACE reads through MiXCR, one entry per CDR3 protein. Seen here are 130,000 or so distinct CDR3 sequences, about a sixth observed once, and the top ten hold roughly a third. V was trimmed by 6 bases and J by 6 bases, leaving 16 bases between them. Germline assignment: CDR1 SGHNT and CDR2 YENEEA. The CDR3 has 14 amino acids. The study's findings and limits: Disease-associated clones were reportedly significantly overrepresented in matched ankylosing spondylitis synovial fluid. Disease-linked clones, CD8+, were relatively rare in peripheral blood. Earlier studies detected some motif variants in reactive arthritis synovial fluid and blood. Typical of ankylosing spondylitis blood, it appeared, was a TCR beta motif of several highly homologous variants.

The chain recombines TRBV11-3 with TRBJ2-3; D is perhaps TRBD1 (6 bases). This clonotype was obtained from a male donor with ankylosing spondylitis. Sequencing was carried out using blood, either unsorted or a sorted T cell fraction (not recorded which). The DNA of the CDR3 is TGTGCCAGCAGATACAGGGCTGGGTGGGATACGCAGTATTTT. Translated: CASRYRAGWDTQYF.